A single sample is the source of the 15 T cell receptor beta chains below, sequenced in a study of blood T cells in healthy people across ages. A sample-barcoded 5' primer and a J-beta primer mix were used in a second PCR of roughly 7 to 11 cycles. TCRdb analysed the 5' RACE reads with MiXCR anew, one entry per CDR3 protein. This table holds fewer than 2,000,000 distinct CDR3 sequences, around 42% found once. The sequenced sample was blood. These receptors were collected from a human donor in good health.

This sequence joins TRBV20-1 and TRBJ1-2; the D is unclear. Germline values: CDR1 DFQATT, CDR2 SNEGSKA (reference sequence). The CDR3 contains 13 residues. V lost 6 bases to trimming and J lost 3 bases, with 14 bases between them. This chain's CDR3 is CSAALGVDYGYTF. DNA of the CDR3: TGCAGTGCCGCCCTTGGCGTAGACTATGGCTACACCTTC.

This clonotype was detected only once. The chain couples TRBV6-5 to TRBJ2-1; 8 bases fit TRBD1. Germline CDR1 MNHEY, CDR2 SVGAGI. Trimming took 8 bases from V and 2 from J; bases not matched to a gene: 11. The CDR3 is 16 amino acids. CDR3 protein: CASAGVNRGTYNEQFF. The DNA for the CDR3 is TGTGCCAGCGCAGGGGTAAACAGGGGGACCTACAATGAGCAGTTCTTC.

This chain connects TRBV15 to TRBJ2-1, with 10 bases aligning to TRBD2. CDR3 size: 15 residues. V trimming: 6 bases; J trimming: 5 bases; junction bases outside the gene matches: 7. CDR1 and CDR2 (germline): LNHNV, YYDKDF (reference sequence). The CDR3 DNA is TGTGCCACCAGTTGGACTAGCGGACACGACAATGAGCAGTTCTTC. Protein: CATSWTSGHDNEQFF. Filled out from reference TRBV15 and TRBJ2-1, the complete variable domain reads DAMVIQNPRYQVTQFGKPVTLSCSQTLNHNVMYWYQQKSSQAPKLLFHYYDKDFNNEADTPDNFQSRRPNTSFCFLDIRSPGLGDTAMYLCATSWTSGHDNEQFFGPGTRLTVL.

This chain connects TRBV20-1 to TRBJ1-2; 12 positions match TRBD1. The CDR3 length is 13 residues. In germline, CDR1 is DFQATT, CDR2 SNEGSKA (reference sequence). The V and J ends lost 6 bases and 7 bases, in that order; junction bases with no gene match: 6. Here the CDR3 reads CSAIRDRGLGYTF. In DNA, the CDR3 is TGCAGTGCGATCCGGGACAGGGGGCTTGGCTACACCTTC.

This clonotype was seen once. This chain joins TRBV13 and TRBJ2-1, with a weak D call TRBD2 (5 bases). The CDR3 sequence is 13 residues long. Deletions cut 4 bases from V and 6 bases from J, with 10 bases between. Germline CDR1 PRHDT, CDR2 FYEKMQ (reference sequence). The CDR3 DNA reads as TGTGCCAGCAGCTCTTCTAGCATCAATGAGCAGTTCTTC. It translates to CASSSSSINEQFF.

This sequence joins TRBV6-5 and TRBJ1-2; D is unclear. The CDR3 is 13 amino acids. CDR1 is MNHEY, CDR2 SVGAGI, per germline. The V end lost 6 bases, the J end lost 6 bases, and 14 bases lay between the germline ends. The CDR3 is CASSPPGVDGYTF. Written as DNA, the CDR3 is TGTGCCAGCAGCCCCCCAGGCGTTGATGGCTACACCTTC.

This clonotype came up a few times. The chain combines TRBV5-1 with TRBJ1-2, with TRBD1 matching over 9 bases. Unmatched junction bases numbered 6, after V lost 6 bases and J lost 6 bases. This CDR3 comprises 13 residues. Germline V gives CDR1 SGHRS, CDR2 YFSETQ. CDR3 sequence reads: CASTLTGGNGYTF. For the CDR3, the DNA is TGCGCCAGCACCCTAACAGGGGGCAATGGCTACACCTTC. The full variable domain, in which reference TRBV5-1 and TRBJ1-2 provide the parts outside the CDR3, is KAGVTQTPRYLIKTRGQQVTLSCSPISGHRSVSWYQQTPGQGLQFLFEYFSETQRNKGNFPGRFSGRQFSNSRSEMNVSTLELGDSALYLCASTLTGGNGYTFGSGTRLTVV.

V and J are TRBV10-3 and TRBJ2-1; possibly TRBD2 for D (5 bases). Deletions cut 0 bases from V and 2 bases from J, with 14 bases between. This CDR3 spans 17 amino acids. CDR1 and CDR2 (germline): ENHRY, SYGVKD. The CDR3 DNA reads TGTGCCATCAGTGAGTCGGAGCGGCGAATTCCCTACAATGAGCAGTTCTTC. Its protein is CAISESERRIPYNEQFF.

The V gene is TRBV29-1, the J gene TRBJ1-2; 9 bases match TRBD1. The CDR3 runs to 13 residues. Trimming removed 6 bases from V and 6 bases from J; junction bases left unmatched: 8. Germline V lookup: CDR1 SQVTM, CDR2 ANQGSEA. The CDR3, as DNA: TGCAGCGTCGACCTTGGGACAGGGCATGGCTACACCTTC. The encoded protein is CSVDLGTGHGYTF.

V usage is TRBV20-1 and J usage is TRBJ2-5; the D gene could be TRBD1 or TRBD2 (5 bases each). The CDR3 spans 15 residues. Germline loops: CDR1 DFQATT, CDR2 SNEGSKA (reference sequence). V was cut by 3 bases and J by 11 bases, with 25 bases left in between. The DNA for the CDR3 is TGCAGTGCTAGGGTCATAGGCAGGGCTAGGGGAGAGCAGTACTTC. It yields the protein CSARVIGRARGEQYF.

This clonotype was observed a handful of times. This chain connects TRBV12-3 or TRBV12-4 to TRBJ1-5; D gene ambiguous. This CDR3 is 14 amino acids long. V lost 4 bases to trimming and J lost 7 bases, with 14 bases between them. CDR3: CASSSTWVGQPQHF. In DNA form, the CDR3 reads TGTGCCAGCAGTTCCACGTGGGTGGGACAGCCCCAGCATTTT.

The chain has TRBV15 and TRBJ2-7; 7 bases align to TRBD1. V lost 3 bases and J lost 3; bases outside the gene matches: 2. The CDR3 is made up of 13 amino acids. The germline V gene encodes CDR1 LNHNV and CDR2 YYDKDF (reference sequence). CDR3 sequence: CATSRDRLYEQYF. The CDR3 DNA sequence: TGTGCCACCAGCAGGGACAGGCTCTACGAGCAGTACTTC.

V and J are TRBV29-1 and TRBJ2-1, with 7 nucleotides matching TRBD2. Germline values: CDR1 SQVTM, CDR2 ANQGSEA. J lost 4 bases, V lost 5 bases, and 11 bases had no gene match. The CDR3 totals 15 residues. The CDR3 DNA reads as TGCAGCGTTACGGTGTGGGGGGGATTGTACAATGAGCAGTTCTTC. Encoded protein: CSVTVWGGLYNEQFF.

The chain combines TRBV19 with TRBJ1-2; 8 nucleotides align to TRBD1. Germline lookup yields CDR1 LNHDA and CDR2 SQIVND (reference sequence). V lost 6 bases and J lost 2; bases outside the gene matches: 11. CDR3 size: 16 residues. This CDR3 reads CASSPLMGQANYGYTF. For the CDR3, the DNA is TGTGCCAGTAGCCCGTTGATGGGACAGGCCAACTATGGCTACACCTTC.

The rearrangement links TRBV7-3 to TRBJ1-2; 9 bases match TRBD1. Unmatched junction bases numbered 9, after V lost 5 bases and J lost 8 bases. The CDR3 length is 14 residues. The germline CDR1 and CDR2 sequences are SGHTA and FQGTGA. CDR3 in DNA: TGTGCCAGCAGCCCGGACAGGGGAGTAGAGGGCTACACCTTC. Protein product: CASSPDRGVEGYTF.